These T cell receptor beta chains were read from a single sample in a study of Ad26.COV2.S vaccination and SARS-CoV-2 variants. Profiled with immunoSEQ multiplex PCR; TCRdb holds only in-frame clones, not every one. The sample includes approximately 460,000 clones, 80% to 90% of them seen just once. This specimen consisted of peripheral blood, obtained in a trial of Ad26.COV2.S vaccine versus placebo. These receptors came from a person between 18 and 60 years old who received the Ad26.COV2.S COVID-19 vaccine or a placebo. CDR3s include the opening cysteine and the closing phenylalanine or tryptophan. Fields, in order: D gene, J gene, clone size, V gene, CDR3 DNA, CDR3 protein. A D gene is named only where the DNA matches it firmly. Clone sizes are given selectively: once, few, many, or a class where the clone is expanded.

D gene: TRBD1
J gene: TRBJ2-7
clone size: NA
V gene: TRBV2
CDR3 DNA: TGTGCCAGCCGCATAAGGGACAGCTCCTACGAGCAGTACTTC
CDR3 protein: CASRIRDSSYEQYF

D gene: NA
J gene: TRBJ2-1
clone size: NA
V gene: TRBV5-8
CDR3 DNA: TGTGCCAGCAGCTTGGTGGTCTCCCTAAACAATGAGCAGTTCTTC
CDR3 protein: CASSLVVSLNNEQFF

D gene: TRBD1
J gene: TRBJ2-7
clone size: few
V gene: TRBV30
CDR3 DNA: TGTGCCTGGATAGGACAGGGCCCCTACGAGCAGTACTTC
CDR3 protein: CAWIGQGPYEQYF

D gene: NA
J gene: TRBJ1-1
clone size: NA
V gene: TRBV7-3
CDR3 DNA: TGTGCCAGCAGCTTCGGGACGGGAACTGAAGCTTTCTTT
CDR3 protein: CASSFGTGTEAFF

D gene: TRBD1
J gene: TRBJ1-6
clone size: few
V gene: TRBV27
CDR3 DNA: TGTGCCAGCAGTTTGACAGGGGGCTCCTATAATTCACCCCTCCACTTT
CDR3 protein: CASSLTGGSYNSPLHF

D gene: NA
J gene: TRBJ2-7
clone size: NA
V gene: TRBV6-2/TRBV6-3
CDR3 DNA: TGTGCCAGCAGTTACAGGGGGACTATGATAGCCTACGAGCAGTACTTC
CDR3 protein: CASSYRGTMIAYEQYF

D gene: NA
J gene: TRBJ2-7
clone size: NA
V gene: TRBV5-4
CDR3 DNA: TGTGCCAGCAGCTTGGGACAAGATTCTATCTACGAGCAGTACTTC
CDR3 protein: CASSLGQDSIYEQYF

D gene: NA
J gene: TRBJ2-2
clone size: NA
V gene: TRBV18
CDR3 DNA: TGTGCCAGCTCACCAGGGAGGTCAGGGACCGGGGAGCTGTTTTTT
CDR3 protein: CASSPGRSGTGELFF

D gene: TRBD1
J gene: TRBJ1-2
clone size: NA
V gene: TRBV6-1
CDR3 DNA: TGTGCCAGCAGTGATCCGGGGAGGGACAGGATCTATGGCTACACCTTC
CDR3 protein: CASSDPGRDRIYGYTF

D gene: TRBD2
J gene: TRBJ2-1
clone size: NA
V gene: TRBV11-3
CDR3 DNA: TGTGCCAGCAGCCCCGAAGGGACTACGAATGAGCAGTTCTTC
CDR3 protein: CASSPEGTTNEQFF

D gene: TRBD1
J gene: TRBJ1-5
clone size: NA
V gene: TRBV6-6
CDR3 DNA: TGTGCCAGCAGTTACAAAAGGGGGCTTCAGCCCCAGCATTTT
CDR3 protein: CASSYKRGLQPQHF

D gene: NA
J gene: TRBJ1-2
clone size: NA
V gene: TRBV5-1
CDR3 DNA: TGCGCCAGCAGCTCCCAGGGAAAAGCTGGCTATGGCTACACCTTC
CDR3 protein: CASSSQGKAGYGYTF

D gene: TRBD1
J gene: TRBJ1-1
clone size: few
V gene: TRBV11-1
CDR3 DNA: TGTGCCAGCAGCTTCGCCGGGACAGGGGAAGCTTTCTTT
CDR3 protein: CASSFAGTGEAFF

D gene: TRBD1
J gene: TRBJ1-2
clone size: NA
V gene: TRBV5-1
CDR3 DNA: TGCGCCAGCAGCTTGATTGGACAGGGGTATGGCTACACCTTC
CDR3 protein: CASSLIGQGYGYTF

D gene: NA
J gene: TRBJ1-1
clone size: NA
V gene: TRBV7-9
CDR3 DNA: TGTGCCAGCAGCTTAATAGGGCCGAACACTGAAGCTTTCTTT
CDR3 protein: CASSLIGPNTEAFF

D gene: NA
J gene: TRBJ1-3
clone size: NA
V gene: TRBV7-6
CDR3 DNA: TGTGCCAGCAGCTTAGACCCAGGGAGTGGAAACACCATATATTTT
CDR3 protein: CASSLDPGSGNTIYF

D gene: NA
J gene: TRBJ1-2
clone size: NA
V gene: TRBV4-1
CDR3 DNA: TGCGCCAGCAGCCAATTACCGTCCGGGGGGGGCCGGGATGGCTACACCTTC
CDR3 protein: CASSQLPSGGGRDGYTF

D gene: TRBD1
J gene: TRBJ1-6
clone size: NA
V gene: TRBV2
CDR3 DNA: TGTGCCAGCAGCGGACAGGGAGATTCACCCCTCCACTTT
CDR3 protein: CASSGQGDSPLHF

D gene: TRBD2
J gene: TRBJ2-1
clone size: NA
V gene: TRBV6-2/TRBV6-3
CDR3 DNA: TGTGCCAGCAGTTACCCTAGCGGGGGGTTATATGAGCAGTTCTTC
CDR3 protein: CASSYPSGGLYEQFF

D gene: TRBD2
J gene: TRBJ2-7
clone size: once
V gene: TRBV28
CDR3 DNA: TGTGCCAGCAAGGAGGGGACTAGCGGAAACTACGAGCAGTACTTC
CDR3 protein: CASKEGTSGNYEQYF

D gene: NA
J gene: TRBJ1-1
clone size: NA
V gene: TRBV19
CDR3 DNA: TGTGCCAGTAGTACCCAAGGAACAGGGTCCAACACTGAAGCTTTCTTT
CDR3 protein: CASSTQGTGSNTEAFF

D gene: NA
J gene: TRBJ2-7
clone size: NA
V gene: TRBV5-1
CDR3 DNA: TGCGCCAGCAGCTGGGGAGGGGGTGGTGGCGAGCAGTACTTC
CDR3 protein: CASSWGGGGGEQYF

D gene: TRBD2
J gene: TRBJ2-5
clone size: NA
V gene: TRBV5-1
CDR3 DNA: TGCGCCAGCAGCTTCCCAATAGCGGGACCCGAGACCCAGTACTTC
CDR3 protein: CASSFPIAGPETQYF

D gene: TRBD1
J gene: TRBJ1-2
clone size: once
V gene: TRBV11-1
CDR3 DNA: TGTGCCAGCAGCCCCAGGACAGGAGATGGTGGCTACACCTTC
CDR3 protein: CASSPRTGDGGYTF

D gene: NA
J gene: TRBJ1-2
clone size: once
V gene: TRBV27
CDR3 DNA: TGTGCCAGCAGCCCCCCGGGATCCAGCTACTATGGCTACACCTTC
CDR3 protein: CASSPPGSSYYGYTF

D gene: NA
J gene: TRBJ2-2
clone size: NA
V gene: TRBV5-1
CDR3 DNA: TGCGCCAGCAGCTTACGCCGGGACAACACCGGGGAGCTGTTTTTT
CDR3 protein: CASSLRRDNTGELFF

D gene: NA
J gene: TRBJ2-5
clone size: NA
V gene: TRBV11-2
CDR3 DNA: TGTGCCAGCAGCTCCAAACAGGGTGCGAGTGCGGGGGAGACCCAGTACTTC
CDR3 protein: CASSSKQGASAGETQYF

D gene: NA
J gene: TRBJ1-4
clone size: few
V gene: TRBV19
CDR3 DNA: TGTGCCAGTACCATTTCATCTGCAACTAATGAAAAACTGTTTTTT
CDR3 protein: CASTISSATNEKLFF

D gene: NA
J gene: TRBJ2-7
clone size: NA
V gene: TRBV27
CDR3 DNA: TGTGCCAGCAGTTTTAAGGCTTACTACGAGCAGTACTTC
CDR3 protein: CASSFKAYYEQYF

D gene: NA
J gene: TRBJ1-4
clone size: NA
V gene: TRBV6-5
CDR3 DNA: TGTGCCACCCATCGTACGGGGGGGACTAATGAAAAACTGTTTTTT
CDR3 protein: CATHRTGGTNEKLFF

D gene: NA
J gene: TRBJ2-7
clone size: NA
V gene: TRBV6-5
CDR3 DNA: TGTGCCTCCAACTCGGGGGAGGCCCCCTCCTACGAGCAGTACTTC
CDR3 protein: CASNSGEAPSYEQYF

D gene: NA
J gene: TRBJ2-2
clone size: NA
V gene: TRBV27
CDR3 DNA: TGTGCCAGCACCCAGACAGATTACACCGGGGAGCTGTTTTTT
CDR3 protein: CASTQTDYTGELFF

D gene: NA
J gene: TRBJ2-5
clone size: NA
V gene: TRBV7-4
CDR3 DNA: TGTGCCAGCAGCTTAGTAGGGAAGGATTCGAAGACCCAGTACTTC
CDR3 protein: CASSLVGKDSKTQYF

D gene: NA
J gene: TRBJ1-1
clone size: NA
V gene: TRBV19
CDR3 DNA: TGTGCCACCCTTCCCACGGGGGAAGGCACTGAAGCTTTCTTT
CDR3 protein: CATLPTGEGTEAFF

D gene: NA
J gene: TRBJ2-1
clone size: NA
V gene: TRBV10-2
CDR3 DNA: TGCGCCAGCAGTGCCCTTAGTGTCTATGAGCAGTTCTTC
CDR3 protein: CASSALSVYEQFF

D gene: NA
J gene: TRBJ2-3
clone size: NA
V gene: TRBV9
CDR3 DNA: TGTGCCAGCAGCGTTTTTGGGGGAAACCGGGGGGCCCATACGCAGTATTTT
CDR3 protein: CASSVFGGNRGAHTQYF

D gene: NA
J gene: TRBJ1-1
clone size: NA
V gene: TRBV21-1
CDR3 DNA: TGTGCCAGCAGCAAAGTCCACAGGGGCCGGACTGAAGCTTTCTTT
CDR3 protein: CASSKVHRGRTEAFF

D gene: NA
J gene: TRBJ2-7
clone size: NA
V gene: TRBV4-1
CDR3 DNA: TGCGCCAGCAGCCAAGTTTTTGGCTCCTACGAGCAGTACTTC
CDR3 protein: CASSQVFGSYEQYF

D gene: NA
J gene: TRBJ2-7
clone size: few
V gene: TRBV18
CDR3 DNA: TGTGCCAGCTCACTGGCAGGGTGGGACGAGCAGTACTTC
CDR3 protein: CASSLAGWDEQYF

D gene: TRBD1
J gene: TRBJ2-1
clone size: NA
V gene: TRBV7-8
CDR3 DNA: TGTGCCAGCAGCCTTCACGGGACAGGGCCGAATGAGCAGTTCTTC
CDR3 protein: CASSLHGTGPNEQFF

D gene: NA
J gene: TRBJ2-1
clone size: once
V gene: TRBV20-1
CDR3 DNA: TGCAGGGTCTGGGGGAGCAATGAGCAGTTCTTC
CDR3 protein: CRVWGSNEQFF

D gene: NA
J gene: TRBJ1-1
clone size: NA
V gene: TRBV19
CDR3 DNA: TGTGCCAGTGCTGATTTTGGGAGGAACACTGAAGCTTTCTTT
CDR3 protein: CASADFGRNTEAFF

D gene: NA
J gene: TRBJ2-1
clone size: once
V gene: TRBV5-1
CDR3 DNA: TGCGCCAGCAGCTTCGGCGGTGCCGGTTCCTACAATGAGCAGTTCTTC
CDR3 protein: CASSFGGAGSYNEQFF

D gene: NA
J gene: TRBJ2-1
clone size: NA
V gene: TRBV18
CDR3 DNA: TGTGCCAGCTCACCTTCACAGTACAATGAGCAGTTCTTC
CDR3 protein: CASSPSQYNEQFF

D gene: NA
J gene: TRBJ1-5
clone size: NA
V gene: TRBV6-5
CDR3 DNA: TGTGCCAGCAGTTACCGGGGGGATCAGCCCCAGCATTTT
CDR3 protein: CASSYRGDQPQHF

D gene: NA
J gene: TRBJ1-2
clone size: once
V gene: TRBV2
CDR3 DNA: TGTGCCAGCAGTGAAAGGCAACCAGGCTACACCTTC
CDR3 protein: CASSERQPGYTF

D gene: NA
J gene: TRBJ1-3
clone size: few
V gene: TRBV9
CDR3 DNA: TGTGCCAGCAGCGTAGGACGAATGATAGGAAACACCATATATTTT
CDR3 protein: CASSVGRMIGNTIYF

D gene: NA
J gene: TRBJ2-5
clone size: NA
V gene: TRBV3-1/TRBV3-2
CDR3 DNA: TGTGCCAGCAGCCAAGACAGGGTCCTAGGGGAGACCCAGTACTTC
CDR3 protein: CASSQDRVLGETQYF

D gene: NA
J gene: TRBJ2-7
clone size: NA
V gene: TRBV19
CDR3 DNA: TGTGCCAGTAGTGGTTCCGGCAGCCCCTACGAGCAGTACTTC
CDR3 protein: CASSGSGSPYEQYF

D gene: TRBD2
J gene: TRBJ2-7
clone size: NA
V gene: TRBV7-6
CDR3 DNA: TGTGCCAGCAGCCCCCAACCACTAGCGGGGGTAGAGCAGTACTTC
CDR3 protein: CASSPQPLAGVEQYF

D gene: TRBD1
J gene: TRBJ1-5
clone size: NA
V gene: TRBV9
CDR3 DNA: TGTGCCAGCAGCGCAGGTGGACAGGGGGGGCAGCCCCAGCATTTT
CDR3 protein: CASSAGGQGGQPQHF